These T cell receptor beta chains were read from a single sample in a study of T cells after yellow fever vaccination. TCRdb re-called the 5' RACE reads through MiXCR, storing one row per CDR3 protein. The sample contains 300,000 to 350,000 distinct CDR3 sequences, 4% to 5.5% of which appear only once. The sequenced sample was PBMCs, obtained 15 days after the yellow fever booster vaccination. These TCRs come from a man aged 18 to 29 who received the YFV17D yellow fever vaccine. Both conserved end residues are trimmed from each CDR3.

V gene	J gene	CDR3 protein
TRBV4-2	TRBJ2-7	ASSQDNSYEQY
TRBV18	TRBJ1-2	ASSPLRGIDYGYT
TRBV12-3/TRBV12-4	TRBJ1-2	ASSLKYSYGYT
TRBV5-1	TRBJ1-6	ASSFGQPDSPLH
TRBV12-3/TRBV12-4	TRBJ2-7	ASSLRGTGDEQY
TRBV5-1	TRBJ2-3	ASSLAGDDTQY
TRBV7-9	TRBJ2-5	ASSLAQTSGGQETQY
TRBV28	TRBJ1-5	ASSFWAGYFRGNQPQH
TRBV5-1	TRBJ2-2	ASTVRNTGELF
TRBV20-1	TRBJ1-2	SAAVSDGIYGYT
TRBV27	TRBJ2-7	ASSYFREAHEQY
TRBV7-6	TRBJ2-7	ASSPVTGRTYEQY
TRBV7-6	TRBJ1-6	ASSFNVSPLH
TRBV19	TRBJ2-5	ASGTSFYQETQY
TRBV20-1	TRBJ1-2	SATGNYGYT
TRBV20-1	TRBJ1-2	SPFSIANYGYT
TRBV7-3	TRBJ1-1	ASSPGGSNTEAF
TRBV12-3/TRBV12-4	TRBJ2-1	ASSSDNEQF
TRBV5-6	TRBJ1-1	ASSRRGSGREAF
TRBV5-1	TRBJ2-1	ASSLVIAGPSDEQF
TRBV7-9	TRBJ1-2	ASSPDVTYGYT
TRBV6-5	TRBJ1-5	ASSYSSGPRQPQH
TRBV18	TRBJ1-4	ASSHPGGRGEKLF
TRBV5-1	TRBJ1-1	ASSAGTGGGTEAF
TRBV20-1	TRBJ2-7	SARELGDRGIYEQY
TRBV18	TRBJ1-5	ASSPGQNSNQPQH
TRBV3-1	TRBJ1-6	ASRTSGSPLH
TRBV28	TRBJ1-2	ASSFRGGQGIA
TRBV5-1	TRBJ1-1	ASSPGPPAGAF
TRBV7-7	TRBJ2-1	ASSTGGQETQF
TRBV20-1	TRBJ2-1	SARDGGGGNEQF
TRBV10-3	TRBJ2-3	APTPRQGYVGNTQY
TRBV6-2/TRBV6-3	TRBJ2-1	ASTHVRESNDEQF
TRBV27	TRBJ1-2	ASSGTPSYGYT
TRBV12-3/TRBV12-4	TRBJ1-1	ASSVTGTAVTEAF
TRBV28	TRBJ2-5	ASKVRETQY
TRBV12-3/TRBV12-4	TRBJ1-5	ASSLERDQPQH
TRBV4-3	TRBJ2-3	ASSQVTLAGNTDTQY
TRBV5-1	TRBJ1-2	ASSFKGDLSNYGYT
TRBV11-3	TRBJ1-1	ASGTALNTEAF
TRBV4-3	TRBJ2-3	ASSQGNLGTDTQY
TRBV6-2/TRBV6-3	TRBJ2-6	ASSGTRTAGANVLT
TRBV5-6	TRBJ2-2	ASRRMQGQGPYLNTGELF
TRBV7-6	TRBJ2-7	ASSLGPTRPRGSYEQY
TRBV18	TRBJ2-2	ASWDRMNTGELF
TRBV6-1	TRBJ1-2	ASSRQGMDNYGYT
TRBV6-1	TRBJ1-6	ASSQTGIYSPLH
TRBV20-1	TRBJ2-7	SAREGTSGAISYEQY